These 26 T cell receptor beta chains share one sample of origin, sequenced in a study of human T cells and chemical hapten exposure. TCRdb reprocessed the RACE reads via MiXCR and lists one record per CDR3 protein. The table records about 260,000 distinct CDR3 sequences, around 9.3% of them present only once. Time point defined: pre-sensitization, week 0. The treatment was: therapeutic diphenylcyclopropenone sensitization with weekly scalp DPC. This material consisted of whole blood, taken in connection with sensitization to the hapten diphenylcyclopropenone (DPC). The receptors originated from a woman aged 40 to 49 with alopecia areata. Some clones in this sample may be carry-over from other donors' samples.

The chain is built from TRBV5-1 and TRBJ2-5; D ambiguous. Looked up from germline, CDR1 is SGHRS and CDR2 is YFSETQ. V dropped 2 bases and J dropped 2 bases, with 19 bases sitting between them. The CDR3 totals 17 residues. The CDR3 bases are TGCGCCAGCAGCTTATCAGCGTCTTCTCTAGGACAAGAGACCCAGTACTTC. Amino acid sequence: CASSLSASSLGQETQYF.

J is TRBJ1-3 and V is TRBV5-1; D is unresolved. This CDR3 is 13 amino acids long. CDR1 is SGHRS, CDR2 YFSETQ, per germline. Trimming removed 0 bases at V and 4 bases at J, with 5 bases between. CDR3 coding DNA: TGCGCCAGCAGCTTGGATGGCGGAAACACCATATATTTT. It yields the protein CASSLDGGNTIYF. The variable domain in full, completed from reference TRBV5-1 and TRBJ1-3, reads KAGVTQTPRYLIKTRGQQVTLSCSPISGHRSVSWYQQTPGQGLQFLFEYFSETQRNKGNFPGRFSGRQFSNSRSEMNVSTLELGDSALYLCASSLDGGNTIYFGEGSWLTVV.

The sample holds a few counts of this clonotype. The V gene is TRBV3-1, the J gene TRBJ2-7; D is ambiguous. The CDR3 spans 14 residues. Germline V lookup: CDR1 LGHDT, CDR2 YNNKEL (reference sequence). With 0 bases removed from V and 3 bases from J, the gap between germline ends came to 9 bases. Here the CDR3 reads CASSQDLGFYEQYF. The CDR3, as DNA: TGTGCCAGCAGCCAAGATCTGGGCTTCTACGAGCAGTACTTC.

This sequence joins TRBV4-1 and TRBJ1-6; no clear D. CDR3 length: 15 residues. Germline V gene sequence: CDR1 MGHRA, CDR2 YSYEKL. V lost 0 bases and J lost 6, with 9 bases in between. Written as DNA, the CDR3 is TGCGCCAGCAGCCAAGAGCCAGCGGTTAATTCACCCCTCCACTTT. Its protein is CASSQEPAVNSPLHF.

The chain carries TRBV24-1 and TRBJ2-5; 11 bases line up with TRBD2. The CDR3 sequence is 15 residues long. Germline CDR1 is KGHDR and CDR2 is SFDVKD. With 1 base clipped from V and 4 bases from J, the junction kept 1 base outside the gene matches. The CDR3 protein is CATSDFLAGGETQYF. The CDR3 region has the DNA TGTGCCACCAGTGATTTTCTAGCGGGAGGAGAGACCCAGTACTTC.

The chain recombines TRBV9 with TRBJ2-7, with D unclear. This CDR3 is 15 amino acids long. CDR1 and CDR2 (germline): SGDLS, YYNGEE. V lost 3 bases and J 2 bases, leaving 15 bases between the germline ends. As DNA, the CDR3 is TGTGCCAGCAGCGAAGACCCCGCGTACACCTACGAGCAGTACTTC. Residues: CASSEDPAYTYEQYF. The whole variable domain, remainder taken from reference TRBV9 and TRBJ2-7, is DSGVTQTPKHLITATGQRVTLRCSPRSGDLSVYWYQQSLDQGLQFLIQYYNGEERAKGNILERFSAQQFPDLHSELNLSSLELGDSALYFCASSEDPAYTYEQYFGPGTRLTVT.

This clonotype occurred a few times. The rearrangement links TRBV20-1 to TRBJ1-1, with 7 positions matching TRBD1. Germline V CDR1 and CDR2: DFQATT, SNEGSKA (reference sequence). The CDR3 loop spans 13 amino acids. V lost 5 bases to trimming and J lost 4 bases; unmatched junction nucleotides: 7. In DNA form, the CDR3 reads TGCAGTGCTGGTCGACAGGGCCCCACTGAAGCTTTCTTT. Amino acids: CSAGRQGPTEAFF.

The chain links TRBV7-2 to TRBJ2-1, with TRBD1 identical over 7 bases. The junction had 7 bases not matched to a gene; V was cut back by 6 bases and J by 2 bases. This CDR3 spans 15 amino acids. From germline, CDR1 is SGHTA and CDR2 FQGNSA. The CDR3, as DNA: TGTGCCAGCAGTCTACAGGGGATTGCCTACAATGAGCAGTTCTTC. Its translation is CASSLQGIAYNEQFF.

This clonotype was observed a handful of times. V and J are TRBV18 and TRBJ2-7; unclear D gene. The CDR3 contains 14 residues. The V end lost 5 bases, the J end lost 2 bases, and 13 bases lay between the germline ends. Germline-derived CDR1 and CDR2 are KGHSH and LQKENI. In nucleotides, the CDR3 is TGTGCCAGCTCAGGGTCGGTCTCTACCTACGAGCAGTACTTC. Its translation is CASSGSVSTYEQYF.

This clonotype showed up many times. This chain connects TRBV28 to TRBJ1-4; tentatively, D is TRBD1 (5 bases). The V gene's germline CDR1 is MDHEN and CDR2 SYDVKM. Deletions cut 2 bases from V and 0 bases from J, with 10 bases between. This CDR3 spans 16 amino acids. The CDR3 spells CASSLGGGATNEKLFF. CDR3 sequence (DNA): TGTGCCAGCAGTTTAGGGGGGGGAGCAACTAATGAAAAACTGTTTTTT. The full variable domain, in which reference TRBV28 and TRBJ1-4 provide the parts outside the CDR3, is DVKVTQSSRYLVKRTGEKVFLECVQDMDHENMFWYRQDPGLGLRLIYFSYDVKMKEKGDIPEGYSVSREKKERFSLILESASTNQTSMYLCASSLGGGATNEKLFFGSGTQLSVL.

This clonotype was seen a few times. CDR3: CASIMGYRVSTEAFF. CDR3 DNA sequence: TGTGCCAGCATCATGGGGTACAGGGTATCGACTGAAGCTTTCTTT. The gene calls are TRBV12-3 or TRBV12-4 and TRBJ1-1; D may be TRBD1 (6 bases). V lost 7 bases and J 5 bases, leaving 20 bases between the germline ends. The CDR3 extends over 15 amino acids.

Ten or more counts support this clonotype. The chain joins TRBV7-2 to TRBJ2-1, with D perhaps matching TRBD1 or TRBD2 (6 bases each). The CDR3 is 16 amino acids. In germline, CDR1 is SGHTA, CDR2 FQGNSA. V lost 5 bases and J lost 8, with 22 bases in between. CDR3 residues: CASSPLGGRIYDEQFF. CDR3 in DNA: TGTGCCAGCAGCCCTCTTGGGGGGCGAATTTACGATGAGCAGTTCTTC.

This clonotype was recorded many times. The chain recombines TRBV6-2 or TRBV6-3 with TRBJ2-7, with D unclear. CDR3 length: 16 amino acids. Germline lookup yields CDR1 MNHEY and CDR2 SVGEGT. V was clipped by 5 bases and J by 1 base, with 18 bases between them. The CDR3 DNA reads as TGTGCCAGCAGTACGACAAGCTGGCCTTTTTCCTACGAGCAGTACTTC. Translating it yields CASSTTSWPFSYEQYF.

Only a few counts were recorded for this clonotype. The chain couples TRBV12-3 or TRBV12-4 to TRBJ2-1, with a weak D call TRBD2 (5 bases). The CDR3 has 16 residues. V was clipped by 3 bases and J by 4 bases, with 16 bases between them. In DNA form, the CDR3 reads TGTGCCAGCAGTTTCACCCGGGGAAGAGATTACAATGAGCAGTTCTTC. Its protein product is CASSFTRGRDYNEQFF.

This clonotype was recorded at least ten times. The rearrangement links TRBV28 to TRBJ1-5; D unclear. The germline V and J ends were trimmed by 6 bases and 7 bases, with 19 bases remaining between them. This CDR3 contains 15 residues. CDR1 is MDHEN, CDR2 SYDVKM, per germline. CDR3 amino acids: CASRGGFEKGQPQHF. CDR3 sequence (DNA): TGTGCCAGCAGAGGCGGATTTGAAAAAGGGCAGCCCCAGCATTTT.

This clonotype was observed a few times. V is TRBV9 and J is TRBJ2-1; tentatively, D is TRBD2 (5 bases). V gave up 1 base and J gave up 6 bases, with 11 bases separating them. Looked up from germline, CDR1 is SGDLS and CDR2 is YYNGEE. The CDR3 loop spans 14 amino acids. The CDR3 reads CASSVLARGNEQFF. The CDR3 DNA reads TGTGCCAGCAGCGTATTGGCCCGGGGCAATGAGCAGTTCTTC.

The chain combines TRBV9 with TRBJ2-3; D gene ambiguous. Per germline, CDR1 SGDLS and CDR2 YYNGEE. V gave up 2 bases and J gave up 2 bases, with 9 bases separating them. The CDR3 has 14 residues. CDR3 protein: CASSVGAHTDTQYF. For the CDR3, the DNA is TGTGCCAGCAGCGTCGGTGCCCACACAGATACGCAGTATTTT.

This clonotype was counted a few times. The chain is built from TRBV12-3 or TRBV12-4 and TRBJ2-1; the D is unclear. Trimming stripped 3 bases from V and 3 bases from J, with 6 bases between. This CDR3 region has 13 residues. The CDR3 is CASSLGFYNEQFF. The CDR3 DNA reads TGTGCCAGCAGTTTGGGCTTCTACAATGAGCAGTTCTTC.

This clonotype was seen repeatedly, ten times or more. This chain links TRBV12-3 or TRBV12-4 with TRBJ2-5; 11 bases match TRBD2. There are 14 residues in the CDR3. V lost 9 bases, J lost 8 bases, and 11 bases stayed unmatched. CDR3 residues: CASPSVLAGETQYF. The CDR3 DNA reads as TGTGCCAGTCCCTCCGTACTAGCGGGAGAAACCCAGTACTTC.

CDR3 loop: CASSSHEGAETQYF. The DNA of the CDR3 is TGTGCCAGCAGCTCCCATGAAGGGGCCGAGACCCAGTACTTC. The J gene is TRBJ2-5, the V gene TRBV7-9; a weak D match, TRBD1 (5 bases). Trimming pared 4 bases from V and 5 bases from J, leaving 14 bases between. This CDR3 has 14 amino acids. Germline V gene sequence: CDR1 SEHNR, CDR2 FQNEAQ (reference sequence).

This clonotype showed up many times. The rearrangement links TRBV11-2 to TRBJ2-5; 7 bases are a match to TRBD2. CDR1 is SGHAT, CDR2 FQNNGV, per germline. The trim removed 8 bases at V and 4 bases at J, leaving 10 bases unmatched. CDR3 length: 14 residues. The CDR3 is CASSWGGTSETQYF. The CDR3 DNA reads as TGTGCCAGCTCTTGGGGGGGAACTTCAGAGACCCAGTACTTC.

The chain's CDR3 is CASSFGGSGELFF. CDR3 bases: TGTGCCAGCAGTTTCGGCGGGTCCGGGGAGCTGTTTTTT. V and J are TRBV28 and TRBJ2-2, with D maybe TRBD2 (5 bases). The CDR3 is made up of 13 amino acids. Germline assignment: CDR1 MDHEN and CDR2 SYDVKM. V shed 3 bases and J shed 6 bases, with 8 bases lying between them. The variable domain in full, with the rest retrieved from reference TRBV28 and TRBJ2-2, is DVKVTQSSRYLVKRTGEKVFLECVQDMDHENMFWYRQDPGLGLRLIYFSYDVKMKEKGDIPEGYSVSREKKERFSLILESASTNQTSMYLCASSFGGSGELFFGEGSRLTVL.

The gene calls are TRBV6-5 and TRBJ2-7; D not certain. The CDR3 is made up of 15 amino acids. Trimming cost V 2 bases and J 6 bases, with 17 bases left between them. Germline loops: CDR1 MNHEY, CDR2 SVGAGI. The CDR3 DNA reads as TGTGCCAGCAGTTACCCCGGTCCCTATAAACGCGAGCAGTACTTC. Its translation: CASSYPGPYKREQYF.

This clonotype was detected ten times or more. A read error may account for a junction end that differs from germline. V and J are TRBV27 and TRBJ2-1; TRBD2 is a possible D gene (7 bases). CDR1 and CDR2 (germline): MNHEY, SMNVEV (reference sequence). This CDR3 spans 11 amino acids. CDR3 sequence (DNA): TGTGCCAGCGGGGGCGGGAGAATACCAGTCTTC. Its translation: CASGGGRIPVF.

This clonotype came up a few times. The gene calls are TRBV5-6 and TRBJ2-1; D remains unclear. The CDR3 consists of 16 residues. The germline V gene has CDR1 SGHDT and CDR2 YYEEEE. V shed 0 bases and J shed 0 bases, with 10 bases lying between them. CDR3 sequence: CASSLDGRFSYNEQFF. The CDR3 coding sequence is TGTGCCAGCAGCTTGGACGGCCGTTTCTCCTACAATGAGCAGTTCTTC.

The genes are TRBV7-9 and TRBJ2-1, with TRBD2 matching over 8 bases. Trimming removed 3 bases from V and 7 bases from J; junction bases left unmatched: 8. Germline V gives CDR1 SEHNR, CDR2 FQNEAQ (reference sequence). The CDR3 consists of 15 residues. CDR3: CASSFFGRAGNEQFF. The CDR3 DNA follows: TGTGCCAGCAGCTTCTTCGGGAGGGCCGGGAATGAGCAGTTCTTC.